These T cell receptor beta chains were read from a single sample in a study of response to subunit inactivated influenza vaccine. TCRdb reprocessed the RT-PCR reads with MiXCR, giving one entry per CDR3 protein. The data hold a few hundred thousand distinct CDR3 sequences, with roughly 7.6% observed a single time. Material: PBMCs from blood, obtained roughly 24 months after vaccination. These receptors were taken from a man aged 50 to 75 who received an inactivated influenza vaccine. Each CDR3 is given without its conserved first and last residue. Each record gives: V gene, clone size, CDR3 protein. Expanded clones get a size class; other rows say once, few or many, or leave the size out.

>TRBV4-2|many
ASSQLLRTEYGELF
>TRBV2|few
ASSELAREAF
>TRBV18|.
ASSPGAGEAKNIQY
>TRBV10-3|few
AISEVYSNQPQH
>TRBV10-3|few
AIRGTTYNEQF
>TRBV6-2/TRBV6-3|.
ASSRDGNQPQH
>TRBV7-2|.
ASSLGAGAKETQY
>TRBV14|.
ASSRDPGDTQY
>TRBV19|.
ASSDRVAYEQY
>TRBV7-2|many
ASSSPLGPYGYT
>TRBV7-8|.
ASSPSGTTYYEQY
>TRBV14|.
ASKGRTSRRDTQY
>TRBV29-1|many
SVEQEFGQY
>TRBV20-1|.
SALAGRGADTQY
>TRBV7-2|few
ASSFGGGFAKNIQY
>TRBV3-1|.
ASSQTGMGQPQH
>TRBV11-3|few
ASSLVRVLAGGDNEQF
>TRBV5-5|.
ASSPGLARYEQY
>TRBV20-1|many
SARQGSGEQF
>TRBV20-1|many
SAPGQGLYEQY
>TRBV3-1|few
ASSGDLEGEQF
>TRBV7-9|.
ASSSPGGPNTEAF
>TRBV18|many
ASSPPHSGAYEQY
>TRBV5-8|few
ASSPGRGKSNQPQH
>TRBV12-3/TRBV12-4|many
ASSFVSYNEQF
>TRBV10-1|many
ASSESKGAWSGYEQY
>TRBV7-9|.
ASSLVWGDTEAF
>TRBV30|few
AWSVQSFYGYT
>TRBV7-9|few
ASRYLGDTEAF
>TRBV3-1|few
ASSQRETYNEQF
>TRBV11-1|many
ASSYRTGDFVDGYT
>TRBV20-1|many
SASFESPGSNEQF
>TRBV20-1|.
SATFLTEDNSPLH
>TRBV14|.
ASSQVRGEQY
>TRBV9|few
ASSVEGLFSYNEQF
>TRBV20-1|.
SASWDRERPQH
>TRBV9|few
ASSVAAGAGADTQY
>TRBV18|.
ASSTTLNTEAF
>TRBV5-1|few
ASSLDGREHSPLH
>TRBV27|few
ASSLIGNSPLH
>TRBV5-1|few
ASSLDPGRADTQY
>TRBV29-1|.
SGFIDTQY
>TRBV12-3/TRBV12-4|.
ASSTSGLGNIQY
>TRBV6-1|.
ASRISTNTEAF
>TRBV24-1|few
ATSDLRQGNTGELF
>TRBV6-2/TRBV6-3|few
ASKTGRDYEQY
>TRBV28|.
ASSVVGGYT
>TRBV29-1|many
SAQTGPNTEAF
>TRBV12-3/TRBV12-4|few
ASSSGLAGGSYEQY
>TRBV6-5|few
ASGNSAYEQY
>TRBV7-2|.
ASSLVASGTTYEQY
>TRBV30|.
AWTSYDRGHQETQY
>TRBV29-1|many
SVRGAHEQY
>TRBV15|.
ATSREEIAGARNQETQY
>TRBV12-3/TRBV12-4|few
ASREALPNEQF